The clone carrying this TCR beta chain was seen more than once but under ten times. The antigen remains undetermined. The sample is drawn from a study of shared clonotypes between healthy human individuals. Whole-study context: Every donor yielded three CD4 naive, three CD4 memory, two CD8 naive and one CD8 memory plate. Notes on the study in general: Naive subsets tended to show greater estimated richness than memory subsets. How much donors shared clonotypes was expected to be affected by sequencing depth. Researchers sampled only blood; tissue repertoires likely differ.

V was pared by 1 base and J by 4 bases, with 14 bases between. Per germline, CDR1 SGDLS and CDR2 YYNGEE. The CDR3 contains 15 residues. The table came from immunoSEQ multiplex PCR; TCRdb's copy has only in-frame clones and leaves some out. The data show 2 million to 3 million clones, approximately 92% seen once. This sequence was found in a man between 18 and 35 years old in good health. The genes are TRBV9 and TRBJ1-1; D is undetermined. Material: naive CD4+ T cells sorted from blood. Subset indicated: CD45RA+ positively selected. DNA for the CDR3: TGTGCCAGCAGCGTACGGCCCCTCGATAGCACTGAAGCTTTCTTT. It codes for CASSVRPLDSTEAFF.